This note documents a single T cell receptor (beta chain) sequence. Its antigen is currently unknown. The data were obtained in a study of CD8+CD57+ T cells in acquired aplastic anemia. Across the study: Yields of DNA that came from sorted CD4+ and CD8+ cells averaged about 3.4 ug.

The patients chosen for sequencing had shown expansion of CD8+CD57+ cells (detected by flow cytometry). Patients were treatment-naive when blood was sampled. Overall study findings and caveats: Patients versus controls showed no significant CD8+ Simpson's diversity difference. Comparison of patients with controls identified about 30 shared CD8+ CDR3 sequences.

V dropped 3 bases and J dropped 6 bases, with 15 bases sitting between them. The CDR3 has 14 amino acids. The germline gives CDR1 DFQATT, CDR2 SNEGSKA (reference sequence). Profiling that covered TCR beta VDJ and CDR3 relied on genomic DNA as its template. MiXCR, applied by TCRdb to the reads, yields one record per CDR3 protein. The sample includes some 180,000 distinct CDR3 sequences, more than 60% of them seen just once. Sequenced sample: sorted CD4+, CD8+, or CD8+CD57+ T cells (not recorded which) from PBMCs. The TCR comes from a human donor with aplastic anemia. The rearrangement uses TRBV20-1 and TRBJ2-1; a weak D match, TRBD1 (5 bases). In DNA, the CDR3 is TGCAGTGCTAGTCTGCCAGGGAAGCTCAATGAGCAGTTCTTC. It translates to CSASLPGKLNEQFF.